This T cell receptor (beta chain) stems from a study of T cells in Graves' hyperthyroidism and ophthalmopathy. From RNA transcripts, TCR beta CDR3 regions were amplified. First-round RT-PCR with HTBI primers amplified the TCR CDR3 region. TCRdb fed the multiplex PCR reads into MiXCR, producing one record per CDR3 protein. This repertoire shows under 400,000 distinct CDR3 sequences, 11% to 15% found once; its top ten account for 11%. The V gene's germline CDR1 is KGHDR and CDR2 SFDVKD. V lost 3 bases and J 7 bases, leaving 11 bases between the germline ends. CDR3 size: 13 residues. This clonotype was picked up many times.

The receptor was derived from a woman aged 55-69 years with Graves' hyperthyroidism. The chain joins TRBV24-1 to TRBJ1-1, with D possibly matching TRBD1 (5 bases). The sample was blood. The CDR3: CATSDHRDDEAFF. For the CDR3, the DNA is TGTGCCACCAGTGATCACCGGGACGATGAAGCTTTCTTT.